The 25 T cell receptor beta chains presented below share a single source sample, sequenced in a study of T cell clonotyping in hematopoietic cell transplantation. Time point meaning: recipient sample about 28 days before transplant, after cytoreduction. TCRdb's copy holds only in-frame clones and misses some; the assay was immunoSEQ multiplex PCR. The table shows 75,000 to 95,000 clones, with less than 96% occurring only once. Specimen: peripheral blood mononuclear cells, collected before stem cell transplant. The receptors were gathered from a woman in her fifties or sixties with acute myeloid leukemia. Some clones in this sample may be carry-over from other donors' samples.

V is TRBV30 and J is TRBJ1-6; possible D gene TRBD1, 5 bases. The V gene's germline CDR1 is GTSNPN and CDR2 SVGIG (reference sequence). The CDR3 loop spans 14 amino acids. Trimming cost V 7 bases and J 11 bases, with 21 bases left between them. The CDR3 sequence: CASLLGGRGAPLHF. CDR3 coding DNA: TGTGCCTCCCTTCTCGGGGGAAGAGGTGCACCCCTCCACTTT.

The rearrangement joins TRBV25-1 to TRBJ2-3; no clear D gene. This CDR3 is built from 14 residues. The V end lost 4 bases, the J end lost 1 base, and 9 bases lay between the germline ends. The V gene's germline CDR1 is MGHDK and CDR2 SYGVNS. The CDR3 region is CASSATGRTDTQYF. CDR3 coding DNA: TGTGCCAGCAGTGCTACTGGCCGCACAGATACGCAGTATTTT.

The rearrangement links TRBV29-1 to TRBJ1-6; tentatively, D is TRBD1 (5 bases). Germline CDR1 reads SQVTM; CDR2 reads ANQGSEA. The CDR3 is made up of 13 amino acids. Trimming removed 6 bases at V and 7 bases at J, with 13 bases between. Here the CDR3 reads CSVKTEINSPLHF. Here the CDR3 DNA reads TGCAGCGTCAAGACAGAGATAAATTCACCCCTCCACTTT. The full variable domain, with the rest looked up from reference TRBV29-1 and TRBJ1-6, is SAVISQKPSRDICQRGTSLTIQCQVDSQVTMMFWYRQQPGQSLTLIATANQGSEATYESGFVIDKFPISRPNLTFSTLTVSNMSPEDSSIYLCSVKTEINSPLHFGNGTRLTVT.

This sequence joins TRBV2 and TRBJ2-7, with D perhaps TRBD1 (5 bases). Germline-derived CDR1 and CDR2 are SNHLY and FYNNEI. The CDR3 extends over 16 amino acids. V was clipped by 7 bases and J by 4 bases, with 23 bases between them. CDR3 sequence reads: CASTLDGQSSLYEQYF. DNA of the CDR3: TGTGCCAGCACCCTAGATGGACAATCCTCACTTTACGAGCAGTACTTC.

This clone has a single count. At one of its ends the junction is not consistent with the germline gene, which may arise from a read error. The V call is TRBV5-4, the J call TRBJ1-1; D ambiguous. In germline, CDR1 is SGHNT, CDR2 YYREEE (reference sequence). This CDR3 contains 13 residues. The CDR3: CASRFYWNTEAFF. The DNA for the CDR3 is TGTGCCAGCCGCTTTTATTGGAACACTGAAGCTTTCTTT.

The rearrangement links TRBV7-9 to TRBJ1-3, with D uncertain. This CDR3 is built from 15 residues. CDR1 and CDR2 (germline): SEHNR, FQNEAQ (reference sequence). With 1 base removed from V and 0 bases from J, the gap between germline ends came to 7 bases. DNA for the CDR3: TGTGCCAGCAGCTTAGGTTGGGACTCTGGAAACACCATATATTTT. Amino acid sequence: CASSLGWDSGNTIYF.

The genes are TRBV30 and TRBJ2-3; either TRBD1 or TRBD2 may fit D (5 bases each). Trimming took off 2 bases at V and 8 bases at J, with 17 bases between the two ends. Germline-derived CDR1 and CDR2 are GTSNPN and SVGIG (reference sequence). The CDR3 has 14 amino acids. CDR3 nucleotides: TGTGCCTGGAGTTTGGCGGGCGGTGGGGGTACGCAGTATTTT. Its translation: CAWSLAGGGGTQYF.

The chain links TRBV30 to TRBJ1-5; 8 nucleotides align to TRBD1. This CDR3 has 12 amino acids. After removal of 4 bases from V and 15 bases from J, the junction contained 11 bases not matched to a gene. Germline CDR1 and CDR2: GTSNPN and SVGIG (reference sequence). The CDR3 sequence is CAWKNPGQVTHF. In DNA form, the CDR3 reads TGTGCCTGGAAAAATCCGGGACAGGTTACGCATTTT.

The rearrangement uses TRBV27 and TRBJ1-5; D ambiguous. Germline CDR1 and CDR2: MNHEY and SMNVEV (reference sequence). The CDR3 is 14 amino acids. Deletions cut 4 bases from V and 0 bases from J, with 7 bases between. CDR3 sequence: CASSSLSSNQPQHF. The CDR3 DNA is TGTGCCAGCAGTTCATTATCTAGCAATCAGCCCCAGCATTTT.

The rearrangement links TRBV19 to TRBJ2-7; D is perhaps TRBD1 or TRBD2 (5 bases each). Germline CDR1 is LNHDA and CDR2 is SQIVND (reference sequence). The CDR3 is made up of 16 amino acids. The V end was cut by 5 bases, the J end by 6 bases, with 23 bases between. The CDR3 loop reads CASSQEWGPGRGEQYF. For the CDR3, the DNA is TGTGCCAGTAGTCAGGAATGGGGACCGGGTCGCGGCGAGCAGTACTTC.

V usage is TRBV7-9 and J usage is TRBJ2-3; a weak D match, TRBD1 (5 bases). Germline loops: CDR1 SEHNR, CDR2 FQNEAQ (reference sequence). The length of the CDR3 is 14 residues. V was pared by 1 base and J by 2 bases, with 7 bases between. The CDR3 protein is CASSLGGYTDTQYF. As DNA, the CDR3 is TGTGCCAGCAGCTTAGGGGGCTACACAGATACGCAGTATTTT.

This chain connects TRBV5-1 to TRBJ2-5; TRBD2 might be the D (6 bases). Trimming stripped 4 bases from V and 1 base from J, with 11 bases between. The length of the CDR3 is 14 residues. Germline V CDR1 and CDR2: SGHRS, YFSETQ. In nucleotides, the CDR3 is TGCGCCAGCAGCCCCACCGGGGGCCAAGAGACCCAGTACTTC. Encoded protein: CASSPTGGQETQYF.

This chain connects TRBV29-1 to TRBJ2-2; no definite D call. Trimming cost V 6 bases and J 1 base, with 12 bases left between them. CDR3 length: 14 amino acids. Germline values: CDR1 SQVTM, CDR2 ANQGSEA. CDR3 sequence reads: CSVLSIRNTGELFF. The CDR3 nucleotides read TGCAGCGTACTTAGCATCCGGAACACCGGGGAGCTGTTTTTT.

The chain recombines TRBV6-6 with TRBJ2-6; 7 bases line up with TRBD1. The CDR3 runs 16 residues. V shed 2 bases and J 4 bases; nucleotides not matched to a gene: 5. Germline V gene data show CDR1 as MNHNY and CDR2 as SVGAGI (reference sequence). DNA of the CDR3: TGTGCCAGCAGTTACCCCACAGGGGCAGGGGCCAACGTCCTGACTTTC. Translation: CASSYPTGAGANVLTF.

J is TRBJ2-7 and V is TRBV30; no clear D gene. CDR1 is GTSNPN and CDR2 is SVGIG in the germline V gene (reference sequence). Between the trimmed V and J ends, which lost 0 bases and 0 bases, there was a span of 9 bases. CDR3 length: 14 residues. DNA of the CDR3: TGTGCCTGGAGTGTTAGGGATAGCTCCTACGAGCAGTACTTC. This codes for CAWSVRDSSYEQYF.

The chain uses TRBV9 and TRBJ2-3, with unresolved D. Germline V gene data show CDR1 as SGDLS and CDR2 as YYNGEE. The V end was cut by 2 bases, the J end by 2 bases, with 9 bases between. The CDR3 spans 14 residues. The CDR3 region is CASSVDQDTDTQYF. The CDR3 nucleotides are TGTGCCAGCAGCGTGGACCAAGACACAGATACGCAGTATTTT.

The gene calls are TRBV14 and TRBJ2-3; no definite D call. Trimming pared 0 bases from V and 10 bases from J, leaving 8 bases between. CDR1 is SGHDN, CDR2 FVKESK, per germline. The CDR3 is 12 amino acids. This chain's CDR3 is CASSQDVGAQYF. The CDR3, as DNA: TGTGCCAGCAGCCAAGATGTCGGCGCGCAGTATTTT.

The V and J genes are TRBV5-6 and TRBJ1-2, with D uncertain. V was clipped by 0 bases and J by 7 bases, with 10 bases between them. Germline lookup yields CDR1 SGHDT and CDR2 YYEEEE. The CDR3 totals 13 residues. The CDR3 DNA reads TGTGCCAGCAGCTTGGCAGGAAGCGGTGGCTACACCTTC. This sequence encodes CASSLAGSGGYTF.

The CDR3 protein is CASSENLGGGSNTEAFF. CDR3 coding DNA: TGTGCCAGCAGTGAAAATTTGGGGGGAGGATCGAACACTGAAGCTTTCTTT. The J gene is TRBJ1-1, the V gene TRBV2, with D possibly being TRBD1 (5 bases). Trimming took off 2 bases at V and 1 base at J, with 17 bases between the two ends. Germline CDR1 and CDR2: SNHLY and FYNNEI. This CDR3 contains 17 residues.

The rearrangement joins TRBV11-2 to TRBJ2-2; 7 nucleotides match TRBD2. This CDR3 is 14 amino acids long. Germline assignment: CDR1 SGHAT and CDR2 FQNNGV. V was pared by 3 bases and J by 4 bases, with 2 bases of the junction left unmatched. The CDR3 DNA reads as TGTGCCAGCAGCTTGGTAGCGGGCACCGGGGAGCTGTTTTTT. Encoded protein: CASSLVAGTGELFF.

V usage is TRBV19 and J usage is TRBJ2-2; D perhaps matches TRBD1 (6 bases). V dropped 4 bases and J dropped 1 base, with 10 bases sitting between them. The CDR3 contains 15 residues. CDR1 is LNHDA, CDR2 SQIVND, per germline (reference sequence). CDR3 sequence (DNA): TGTGCCAGTAGTAGGGGACATGGGAACACCGGGGAGCTGTTTTTT. Translation: CASSRGHGNTGELFF.

The J gene is TRBJ2-1, the V gene TRBV30; 7 bases line up with TRBD1. V trimming: 5 bases; J trimming: 7 bases; junction bases outside the gene matches: 8. Germline lookup yields CDR1 GTSNPN and CDR2 SVGIG (reference sequence). This CDR3 has 13 residues. The CDR3 sequence is CAWDDREGNEQFF. CDR3 sequence (DNA): TGTGCCTGGGACGACAGGGAAGGAAATGAGCAGTTCTTC.

This chain joins TRBV9 and TRBJ1-2, with D unresolved. V dropped 1 base and J dropped 2 bases, with 3 bases sitting between them. Looked up from germline, CDR1 is SGDLS and CDR2 is YYNGEE. The CDR3 has 12 amino acids. Here the CDR3 reads CASSVYNYGYTF. The CDR3 DNA follows: TGTGCCAGCAGCGTATACAACTATGGCTACACCTTC.

The chain uses TRBV20-1 and TRBJ2-5, with no clear D. Germline CDR1 reads DFQATT; CDR2 reads SNEGSKA (reference sequence). V was pared by 0 bases and J by 5 bases, with 4 bases between. The CDR3 spans 11 residues. The CDR3 spells CSARDQETQYF. The CDR3 DNA reads TGCAGTGCTAGAGATCAGGAGACCCAGTACTTC.

The rearrangement uses TRBV6-5 and TRBJ2-3, with 13 positions matching TRBD2. The CDR3 contains 14 residues. The V and J ends lost 4 bases and 6 bases, in that order; junction bases with no gene match: 1. Germline loops: CDR1 MNHEY, CDR2 SVGAGI. The CDR3 is CASSWTSGSDTQYF. DNA of the CDR3: TGTGCCAGCAGTTGGACTAGCGGGAGTGATACGCAGTATTTT.